This T cell receptor beta chain was captured in a study of blood T cell repertoires in COVID-19. Turning to the study itself: Collection of acute and convalescent COVID-19 samples took place in the United States, Italy and Spain. PBMCs, B-cell-depleted T cells, or T cells provided the cDNA or gDNA that made up the material.

This clone was found a few times. Authors' methods: Scientists estimated how many nucleated cells there were by amplifying reference gene primers. This table comes from immunoSEQ multiplex PCR, and its TCRdb copy is limited to in-frame clones, with some not included. V and J calls and clone size are copied from that table; D and trimming were computed from the DNA. Among more than 40,000 clones, approximately 90% were seen once, and the ten largest hold 10% to 15%. This CDR3 comprises 15 residues. Trimming at V came to 6 bases and at J to 2 bases, leaving 7 bases not matched to a gene. The germline gives CDR1 SGHVS, CDR2 FQNEAQ.

V and J are TRBV7-8 and TRBJ2-1; 7 bases line up with TRBD1. The sequenced sample was peripheral blood. The sequence derives from a man older than 75 with acute or convalescent COVID-19. The CDR3 loop is CASSNTGVTYNEQFF. CDR3 DNA sequence: TGTGCCAGCAGTAATACAGGGGTAACCTACAATGAGCAGTTCTTC.